What follows describes a single TCR beta chain. The CDR3 length is 18 residues. CDR1 and CDR2 (germline): SEHNR, FQNEAQ (reference sequence). With V trimmed by 5 bases and J by 1 base, 7 bases remained unmatched. TCRdb keeps only in-frame clones here, not all; method: immunoSEQ multiplex PCR. The sample has 150,000 or so clones, about 85% seen once; the top ten hold approximately 3%. The source of the sample is a study of blood T cell repertoires in COVID-19. The rearrangement uses TRBV7-9 and TRBJ2-3, with TRBD2 matching 15 bases. The sequencing input was peripheral blood. This receptor was taken from a human donor with acute or convalescent COVID-19. The donor label of this sample is uncertain. CDR3 in amino acids: CASSPGTSGGIRTDTQYF. CDR3 in DNA: TGTGCCAGCAGCCCCGGGACTAGCGGGGGGATACGCACAGATACGCAGTATTTT.